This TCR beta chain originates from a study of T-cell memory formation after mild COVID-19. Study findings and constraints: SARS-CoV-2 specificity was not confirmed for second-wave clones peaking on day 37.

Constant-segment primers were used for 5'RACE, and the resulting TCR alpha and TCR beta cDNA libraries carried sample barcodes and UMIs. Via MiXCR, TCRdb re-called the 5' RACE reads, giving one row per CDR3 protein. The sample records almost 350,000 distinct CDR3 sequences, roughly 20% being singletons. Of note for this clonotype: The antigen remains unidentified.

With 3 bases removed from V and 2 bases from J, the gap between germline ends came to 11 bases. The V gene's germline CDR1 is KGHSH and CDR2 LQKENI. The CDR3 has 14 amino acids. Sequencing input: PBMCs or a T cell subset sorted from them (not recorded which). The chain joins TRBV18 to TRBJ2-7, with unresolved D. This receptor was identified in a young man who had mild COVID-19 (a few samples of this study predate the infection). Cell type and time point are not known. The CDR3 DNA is TGTGCCAGCTCACCCATGACTGAGACCTACGAGCAGTACTTC. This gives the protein CASSPMTETYEQYF.